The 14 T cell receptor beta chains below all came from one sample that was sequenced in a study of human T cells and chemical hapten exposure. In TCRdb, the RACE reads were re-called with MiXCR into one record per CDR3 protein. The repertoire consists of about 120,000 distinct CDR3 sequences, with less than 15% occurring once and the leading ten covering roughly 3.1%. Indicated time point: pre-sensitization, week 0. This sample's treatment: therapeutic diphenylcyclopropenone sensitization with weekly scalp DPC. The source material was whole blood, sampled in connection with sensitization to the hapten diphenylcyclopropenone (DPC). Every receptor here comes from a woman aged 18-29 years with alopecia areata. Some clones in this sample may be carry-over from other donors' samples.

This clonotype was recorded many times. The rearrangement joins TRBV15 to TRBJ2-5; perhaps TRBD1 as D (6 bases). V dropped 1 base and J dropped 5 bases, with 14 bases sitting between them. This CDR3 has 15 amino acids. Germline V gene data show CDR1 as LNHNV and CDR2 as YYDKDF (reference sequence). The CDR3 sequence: CATSRVKGQLETQYF. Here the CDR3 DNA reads TGTGCCACCAGCAGAGTAAAAGGACAGCTTGAGACCCAGTACTTC.

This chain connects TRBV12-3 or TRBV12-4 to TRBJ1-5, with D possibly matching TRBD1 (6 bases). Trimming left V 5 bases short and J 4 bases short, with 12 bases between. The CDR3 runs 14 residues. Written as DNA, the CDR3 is TGTGCCAGCAGTCCCGGACAGCTAAATCAGCCCCAGCATTTT. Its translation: CASSPGQLNQPQHF.

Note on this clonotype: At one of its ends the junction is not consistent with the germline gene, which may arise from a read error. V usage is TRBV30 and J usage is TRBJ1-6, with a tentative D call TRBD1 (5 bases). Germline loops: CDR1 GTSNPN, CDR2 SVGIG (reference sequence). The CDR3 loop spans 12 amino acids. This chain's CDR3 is CAWSETGTIYNF. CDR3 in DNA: TGTGCCTGGAGTGAAACCGGGACCATATACAACTTT. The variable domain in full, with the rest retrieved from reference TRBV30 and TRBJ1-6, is SQTIHQWPATLVQPVGSPLSLECTVEGTSNPNLYWYRQAAGRGLQLLFYSVGIGQISSEVPQNLSASRPQDRQFILSSKKLLLSDSGFYLCAWSETGTIYNFGNGTRLTVT.

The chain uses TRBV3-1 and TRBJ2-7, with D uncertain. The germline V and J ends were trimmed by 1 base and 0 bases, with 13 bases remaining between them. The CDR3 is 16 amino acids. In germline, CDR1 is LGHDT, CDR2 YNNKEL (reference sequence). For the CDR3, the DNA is TGTGCCAGCAGCCAAGTTAGCTGGTCCTCCTCCTACGAGCAGTACTTC. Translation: CASSQVSWSSSYEQYF.

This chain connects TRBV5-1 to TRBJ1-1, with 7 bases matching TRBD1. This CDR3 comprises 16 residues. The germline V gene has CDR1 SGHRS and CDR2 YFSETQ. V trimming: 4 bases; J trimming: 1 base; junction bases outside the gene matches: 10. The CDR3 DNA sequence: TGCGCCAGCAGCACTGGGACAGAGCGCCCGAACACTGAAGCTTTCTTT. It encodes CASSTGTERPNTEAFF.

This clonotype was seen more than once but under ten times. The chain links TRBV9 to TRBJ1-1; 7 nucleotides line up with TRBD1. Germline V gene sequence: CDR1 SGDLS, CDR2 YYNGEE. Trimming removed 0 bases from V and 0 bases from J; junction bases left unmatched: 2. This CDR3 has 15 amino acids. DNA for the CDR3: TGTGCCAGCAGCGTAGTGGGACAGATGAACACTGAAGCTTTCTTT. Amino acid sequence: CASSVVGQMNTEAFF.

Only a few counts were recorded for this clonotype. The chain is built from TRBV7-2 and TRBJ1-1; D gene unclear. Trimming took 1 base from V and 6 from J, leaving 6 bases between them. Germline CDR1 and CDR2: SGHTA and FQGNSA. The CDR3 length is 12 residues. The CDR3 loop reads CASSLVLAEAFF. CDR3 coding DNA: TGTGCCAGCAGCTTAGTGCTGGCTGAAGCTTTCTTT.

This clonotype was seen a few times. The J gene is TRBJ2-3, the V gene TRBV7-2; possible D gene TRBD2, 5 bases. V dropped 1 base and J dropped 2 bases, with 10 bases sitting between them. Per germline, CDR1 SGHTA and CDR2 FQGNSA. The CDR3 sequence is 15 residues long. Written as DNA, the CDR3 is TGTGCCAGCAGCTTAGGGGTTAGCGTCACAGATACGCAGTATTTT. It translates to CASSLGVSVTDTQYF.

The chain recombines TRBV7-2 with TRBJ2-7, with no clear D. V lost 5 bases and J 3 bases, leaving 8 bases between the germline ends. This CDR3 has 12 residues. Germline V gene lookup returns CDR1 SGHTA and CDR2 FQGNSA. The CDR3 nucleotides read TGTGCCAGCAGCCAACCCAACTACGAGCAGTACTTC. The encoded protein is CASSQPNYEQYF.

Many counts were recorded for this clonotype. CDR3 sequence reads: CASRKTGVDQPQHF. The CDR3 DNA reads as TGTGCCAGCAGGAAAACAGGGGTCGATCAGCCCCAGCATTTT. The chain employs TRBV6-2 or TRBV6-3 and TRBJ1-5, with TRBD1 matching 7 bases. Germline V gene lookup returns CDR1 MNHEY and CDR2 SVGEGT. The CDR3 sequence is 14 residues long. The V and J ends lost 6 bases and 5 bases, in that order; junction bases with no gene match: 7.

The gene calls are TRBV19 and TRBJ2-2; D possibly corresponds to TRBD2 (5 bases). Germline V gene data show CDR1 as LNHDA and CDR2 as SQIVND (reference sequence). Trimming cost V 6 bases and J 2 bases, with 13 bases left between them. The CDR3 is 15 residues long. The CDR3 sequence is CASSSGMGNTGELFF. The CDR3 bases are TGTGCCAGTAGCTCCGGGATGGGTAACACCGGGGAGCTGTTTTTT.

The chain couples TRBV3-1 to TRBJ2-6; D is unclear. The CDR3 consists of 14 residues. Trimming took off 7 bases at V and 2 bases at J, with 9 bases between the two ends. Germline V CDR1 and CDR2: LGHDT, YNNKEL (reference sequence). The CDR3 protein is CASTLRTGANVLTF. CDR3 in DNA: TGTGCCAGCACCCTTAGGACTGGGGCCAACGTCCTGACTTTC. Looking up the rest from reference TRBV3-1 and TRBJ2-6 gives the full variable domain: DTAVSQTPKYLVTQMGNDKSIKCEQNLGHDTMYWYKQDSKKFLKIMFSYNNKELIINETVPNRFSPKSPDKAHLNLHINSLELGDSAVYFCASTLRTGANVLTFGAGSRLTVL.

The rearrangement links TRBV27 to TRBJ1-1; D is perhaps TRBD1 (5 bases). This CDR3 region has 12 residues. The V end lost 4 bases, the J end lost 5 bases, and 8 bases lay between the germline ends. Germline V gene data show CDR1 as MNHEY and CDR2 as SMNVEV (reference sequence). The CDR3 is CASSWGGTEAFF. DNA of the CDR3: TGTGCCAGCAGTTGGGGGGGGACTGAAGCTTTCTTT.

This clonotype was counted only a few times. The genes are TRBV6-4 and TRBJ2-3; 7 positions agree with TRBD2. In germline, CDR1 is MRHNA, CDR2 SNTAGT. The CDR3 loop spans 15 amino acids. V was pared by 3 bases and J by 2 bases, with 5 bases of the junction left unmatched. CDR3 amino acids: CASSESSGSTDTQYF. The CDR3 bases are TGTGCCAGCAGTGAGTCTAGCGGATCCACAGATACGCAGTATTTT.